The 10 T cell receptor beta chains listed next were all sequenced from one sample in a study of identical twins. TCRdb re-called the 5' RACE reads with MiXCR, one entry per CDR3 protein. The sample has 640,000 or so distinct CDR3 sequences, less than 7% seen once; the top ten hold around 2%. Sequenced: naive T cells sorted from blood. These receptors originate from a young man in good health.

The rearrangement joins TRBV27 to TRBJ2-2, with 7 positions matching TRBD2. V lost 2 bases to trimming and J lost 1 base; unmatched junction nucleotides: 13. This CDR3 has 19 residues. From germline, CDR1 is MNHEY and CDR2 SMNVEV (reference sequence). As DNA, the CDR3 is TGTGCCAGCAGTTTAACCGTCGCGGGGGAGGGGATGAACACCGGGGAGCTGTTTTTT. Translating it yields CASSLTVAGEGMNTGELFF.

Notes on this clonotype: A read error may be the cause here, since a much bigger clone is one base away. The gene calls are TRBV7-2 and TRBJ1-5; no definite D call. The V gene's germline CDR1 is SGHTA and CDR2 FQGNSA. The CDR3 contains 14 residues. The chain's CDR3 is CASSLRGSGQPLHF. The CDR3 DNA reads as TGTGCCAGCAGCTTACGTGGGTCCGGTCAGCCCCTGCATTTT.

This clonotype was counted a few times. The V and J genes are TRBV15 and TRBJ2-7, with 8 positions matching TRBD1. V was pared by 5 bases and J by 0 bases, with 3 bases of the junction left unmatched. The CDR3 length is 14 residues. Germline V gene lookup returns CDR1 LNHNV and CDR2 YYDKDF (reference sequence). CDR3 DNA: TGTGCCACCAGCGGACAGGGAAACTCCTACGAGCAGTACTTC. It is translated as CATSGQGNSYEQYF. Full variable domain (outside the CDR3, taken from reference TRBV15 and TRBJ2-7): DAMVIQNPRYQVTQFGKPVTLSCSQTLNHNVMYWYQQKSSQAPKLLFHYYDKDFNNEADTPDNFQSRRPNTSFCFLDIRSPGLGDTAMYLCATSGQGNSYEQYFGPGTRLTVT.

This clonotype has a count of ten or more. The chain is built from TRBV5-1 and TRBJ2-5, with 10 nucleotides matching TRBD2. Per germline, CDR1 SGHRS and CDR2 YFSETQ. After removal of 6 bases from V and 3 bases from J, the junction contained 2 bases not matched to a gene. The CDR3 has 13 residues. CDR3 sequence: CASTLAGEETQYF. The CDR3 nucleotides are TGCGCCAGCACCCTAGCGGGGGAAGAGACCCAGTACTTC.

This clonotype was detected a few times. V usage is TRBV27 and J usage is TRBJ1-1; the D is unclear. The CDR3 totals 12 residues. V was cut by 5 bases and J by 4 bases, with 8 bases left in between. Germline V gives CDR1 MNHEY, CDR2 SMNVEV (reference sequence). In DNA, the CDR3 is TGTGCCAGCAGTCCATCCCCCACTGAAGCTTTCTTT. Translated: CASSPSPTEAFF.

V is TRBV12-3 or TRBV12-4 and J is TRBJ2-1, with 11 bases that match TRBD1. The CDR3 consists of 15 residues. The junction had 8 bases not matched to a gene; V was cut back by 5 bases and J by 8 bases. The CDR3 loop reads CASSPSGTGGYEQFF. The CDR3 region has the DNA TGTGCCAGCAGTCCCTCCGGGACAGGGGGATATGAGCAGTTCTTC.

This chain connects TRBV9 to TRBJ1-1; no definite D call. This CDR3 spans 12 amino acids. Germline V gene sequence: CDR1 SGDLS, CDR2 YYNGEE. V gave up 4 bases and J gave up 6 bases, with 10 bases separating them. The CDR3 region is CASSTQESEAFF. The CDR3 DNA is TGTGCCAGCAGCACGCAGGAATCTGAAGCTTTCTTT.

This clonotype has a handful of counts. The J gene is TRBJ2-7, the V gene TRBV12-3 or TRBV12-4, with 7 positions matching TRBD2. The V and J ends lost 4 bases and 3 bases, in that order; junction bases with no gene match: 12. This CDR3 is built from 16 residues. CDR3 sequence reads: CASSSQTGTIDYEQYF. The CDR3 DNA is TGTGCCAGCAGTTCCCAGACCGGGACTATAGACTACGAGCAGTACTTC.

The sample holds a few counts of this clonotype. The chain recombines TRBV6-1 with TRBJ1-1, with D perhaps matching TRBD1 (5 bases). Trimming shortened V by 7 bases and J by 0 bases, and 9 bases separated the two germline ends. This CDR3 contains 13 residues. Germline V lookup: CDR1 MNHNS, CDR2 SASEGT. The CDR3 loop is CASIQTVNTEAFF. The CDR3 bases are TGTGCCAGCATCCAGACAGTGAACACTGAAGCTTTCTTT.

This clonotype was seen only a few times. The V and J genes are TRBV10-3 and TRBJ1-5, with 9 bases identical to TRBD1. V lost 8 bases, J lost 4 bases, and 6 bases stayed unmatched. This CDR3 is built from 14 residues. CDR1 and CDR2 from the germline V gene are ENHRY and SYGVKD. CDR3 residues: CAIGPQGANQPQHF. CDR3 DNA: TGTGCCATCGGACCACAGGGGGCTAATCAGCCCCAGCATTTT.